The following is a TCR beta chain sequence with its context. The data are from a study of blood T cell repertoires in COVID-19. Per the study methods: It was from reference gene primer amplification that nucleated cell counts were estimated. The data were produced by immunoSEQ multiplex PCR, yet TCRdb's version contains in-frame clones alone and is incomplete. V and J calls and clone size are as listed in that table; D and trimming were resolved from the DNA. The sample holds roughly 230,000 clones, 88% seen once. This TCR derives from a man between 70 and 80 years old with acute or convalescent COVID-19. Sample: peripheral blood.

The CDR3 sequence: CASSAQGNTGELFF. As DNA, the CDR3 is TGTGCCAGCAGCGCACAGGGTAACACCGGGGAGCTGTTTTTT. The chain employs TRBV7-9 and TRBJ2-2; possibly TRBD1 for D (6 bases). V lost 5 bases to trimming and J lost 2 bases, with 9 bases between them. Per the germline V gene, CDR1 is SEHNR and CDR2 is FQNEAQ (reference sequence). The CDR3 consists of 14 residues.